This entry lists 23 T cell receptor beta chains sequenced from one sample in a study of cytomegalovirus exposure and HLA in healthy donors. Primers for the PCR totalled 60 Vbeta and 13 Jbeta. Some clones are missing from TCRdb's copy, which holds only in-frame ones; the method was immunoSEQ multiplex PCR. The sample has some 160,000 clones; 80% to 85% are singletons. The specimen sequenced was PBMCs. The receptors were gathered from a male donor in good health and CMV-seronegative.

The chain combines TRBV27 with TRBJ1-6; D is unresolved. The germline gives CDR1 MNHEY, CDR2 SMNVEV (reference sequence). This CDR3 region has 14 residues. V lost 8 bases to trimming and J lost 10 bases, with 18 bases between them. The CDR3 region has the DNA TGTGCCAGCGGTCCCCGCGACACAAGATCACCCCTCCACTTT. This sequence encodes CASGPRDTRSPLHF.

This clone occurred once. The chain links TRBV5-6 to TRBJ2-5, with D possibly TRBD1 on 5 matching bases. V dropped 2 bases and J dropped 1 base, with 9 bases sitting between them. The germline V gene has CDR1 SGHDT and CDR2 YYEEEE. This CDR3 has 14 amino acids. CDR3 nucleotide sequence: TGTGCCAGCAGCTTTACCAGGGTCCAAGAGACCCAGTACTTC. It encodes CASSFTRVQETQYF.

This clone was detected only once. V is TRBV4-2 and J is TRBJ1-1; possible D gene TRBD1, 6 bases. This CDR3 is 15 amino acids long. Germline assignment: CDR1 LGHNA and CDR2 YNFKEQ. V shed 3 bases and J shed 4 bases, with 15 bases lying between them. The CDR3 nucleotides are TGTGCCAGCAGCCAGTTACAGGGCCGGGGCACTGAAGCTTTCTTT. It yields the protein CASSQLQGRGTEAFF.

The rearrangement links TRBV30 to TRBJ1-2; perhaps TRBD1 as D (5 bases). This CDR3 contains 13 residues. The germline gives CDR1 GTSNPN, CDR2 SVGIG (reference sequence). V was clipped by 8 bases and J by 1 base, with 14 bases between them. The CDR3, as DNA: TGTGCCCGCGGGGGAAAGAGTAACTATGGCTACACCTTC. Translation: CARGGKSNYGYTF. The full variable domain, its missing parts supplied by reference TRBV30 and TRBJ1-2, is SQTIHQWPATLVQPVGSPLSLECTVEGTSNPNLYWYRQAAGRGLQLLFYSVGIGQISSEVPQNLSASRPQDRQFILSSKKLLLSDSGFYLCARGGKSNYGYTFGSGTRLTVV.

This chain connects TRBV5-1 to TRBJ1-2; D is ambiguous. Germline CDR1 reads SGHRS; CDR2 reads YFSETQ. Trimming shortened V by 0 bases and J by 1 base, and 10 bases separated the two germline ends. CDR3 length: 15 amino acids. DNA of the CDR3: TGCGCCAGCAGCTTGGCCCTCGGAGTTAACTATGGCTACACCTTC. It translates to CASSLALGVNYGYTF.

The chain recombines TRBV7-9 with TRBJ2-7; 8 nucleotides agree with TRBD1. The CDR3 runs to 16 residues. With V trimmed by 1 base and J by 1 base, 6 bases remained unmatched. Germline CDR1 SEHNR, CDR2 FQNEAQ (reference sequence). The DNA for the CDR3 is TGTGCCAGCAGCTTAGTCGGGACAGGCGATTCCTACGAGCAGTACTTC. Its protein is CASSLVGTGDSYEQYF. Supplemented by reference TRBV7-9 and TRBJ2-7, the full variable domain reads DTGVSQNPRHKITKRGQNVTFRCDPISEHNRLYWYRQTLGQGPEFLTYFQNEAQLEKSRLLSDRFSAERPKGSFSTLEIQRTEQGDSAMYLCASSLVGTGDSYEQYFGPGTRLTVT.

The CDR3 loop is CASSSYPVGQGGYGYTF. The CDR3 DNA reads TGTGCCAGCAGCTCCTATCCCGTCGGACAGGGAGGCTATGGCTACACCTTC. The chain combines TRBV13 with TRBJ1-2; 8 positions agree with TRBD1. Germline loops: CDR1 PRHDT, CDR2 FYEKMQ (reference sequence). The CDR3 is 17 residues long. The V segment lost 4 bases and the J segment 4 bases; nucleotides outside the gene matches: 14. Variable domain in full (rest from reference TRBV13 and TRBJ1-2): AAGVIQSPRHLIKEKRETATLKCYPIPRHDTVYWYQQGPGQDPQFLISFYEKMQSDKGSIPDRFSAQQFSDYHSELNMSSLELGDSALYFCASSSYPVGQGGYGYTFGSGTRLTVV.

This chain joins TRBV7-2 and TRBJ1-5, with D uncertain. The CDR3 runs 15 residues. CDR1 and CDR2 (germline): SGHTA, FQGNSA. Trimming stripped 1 base from V and 0 bases from J, with 7 bases between. The CDR3 sequence is CASSLGQHSNQPQHF. The CDR3 DNA is TGTGCCAGCAGCTTAGGACAACATAGCAATCAGCCCCAGCATTTT.

The chain carries TRBV10-3 and TRBJ2-5; 8 bases agree with TRBD1. V shed 3 bases, J shed 2 bases, and the junction held 2 bases outside the gene matches. The CDR3 consists of 14 residues. Germline CDR1 and CDR2: ENHRY and SYGVKD. CDR3 loop: CAISDRQGQETQYF. For the CDR3, the DNA is TGTGCCATCAGTGACCGACAGGGGCAAGAGACCCAGTACTTC.

The rearrangement uses TRBV7-2 and TRBJ1-3; 9 bases line up with TRBD1. The CDR3 has 16 amino acids. The V and J ends lost 8 bases and 3 bases, in that order; junction bases with no gene match: 11. CDR1 and CDR2 from the germline V gene are SGHTA and FQGNSA. CDR3 DNA sequence: TGTGCCAGCCATCCGGGACAGGGTCGTCGTGGAAACACCATATATTTT. It translates to CASHPGQGRRGNTIYF.

The V call is TRBV5-4, the J call TRBJ2-5; 10 nucleotides match TRBD2. J was trimmed by 5 bases and V by 4 bases; bases with no gene match: 11. Germline V gives CDR1 SGHNT, CDR2 YYREEE (reference sequence). This CDR3 is built from 16 residues. The CDR3 nucleotides read TGTGCCAGCAGCGACAGCGGGGGGGCCTTTCTTGAGACCCAGTACTTC. It specifies CASSDSGGAFLETQYF.

This chain joins TRBV9 and TRBJ2-1, with D possibly being TRBD2 (5 bases). Germline loops: CDR1 SGDLS, CDR2 YYNGEE. The CDR3 length is 16 residues. V lost 3 bases and J 0 bases, leaving 13 bases between the germline ends. The CDR3 DNA reads TGTGCCAGCAGCGCCCAGGCCCGGGGCTCCTACAATGAGCAGTTCTTC. Residues: CASSAQARGSYNEQFF. Full variable domain (rest looked up from reference TRBV9 and TRBJ2-1): DSGVTQTPKHLITATGQRVTLRCSPRSGDLSVYWYQQSLDQGLQFLIQYYNGEERAKGNILERFSAQQFPDLHSELNLSSLELGDSALYFCASSAQARGSYNEQFFGPGTRLTVL.

V and J are TRBV9 and TRBJ2-3; D is perhaps TRBD2 (7 bases). V lost 2 bases and J lost 6, with 22 bases in between. CDR1 is SGDLS, CDR2 YYNGEE, per germline. This CDR3 has 17 amino acids. CDR3 DNA sequence: TGTGCCAGCAGCGTCCTATCCCCGGGGGGCCCCCTTGATACGCAGTATTTT. Protein sequence: CASSVLSPGGPLDTQYF. Together with reference TRBV9 and TRBJ2-3, the CDR3 gives the full variable domain: DSGVTQTPKHLITATGQRVTLRCSPRSGDLSVYWYQQSLDQGLQFLIQYYNGEERAKGNILERFSAQQFPDLHSELNLSSLELGDSALYFCASSVLSPGGPLDTQYFGPGTRLTVL.

The chain carries TRBV5-6 and TRBJ1-1, with D perhaps matching TRBD1 (6 bases). Trimming cost V 8 bases and J 6 bases, with 14 bases left between them. Germline V gene lookup returns CDR1 SGHDT and CDR2 YYEEEE. The CDR3 covers 12 residues. The CDR3 DNA is TGTGCCAGTATACAGCAGGGGTCTGAAGCTTTCTTT. Protein product: CASIQQGSEAFF.

CDR3 sequence (DNA): TGTGCCAGCAGCTTAGTCCGGACTAGCGAGGGAAACCGGTTCTTC. This sequence encodes CASSLVRTSEGNRFF. V is TRBV7-2 and J is TRBJ2-1; 9 nucleotides match TRBD2. The V gene's germline CDR1 is SGHTA and CDR2 FQGNSA. Trimming took 1 base from V and 15 from J; bases not matched to a gene: 13. CDR3 length: 15 residues.

In this sample, this clone turned up once. V gene TRBV7-9 combines with J gene TRBJ2-3; possible D gene TRBD2, 5 bases. The CDR3 is 16 amino acids. The V end was cut by 3 bases, the J end by 6 bases, with 19 bases between. Looked up from germline, CDR1 is SEHNR and CDR2 is FQNEAQ (reference sequence). The CDR3 DNA reads as TGTGCCAGCAGCTTCCTTGGAGGATCCGCATTGGATACGCAGTATTTT. It specifies CASSFLGGSALDTQYF.

CDR3 sequence: CASRPPGRGLGIDGYTF. CDR3 bases: TGTGCAAGTCGCCCGCCAGGACGAGGGCTGGGCATCGATGGCTACACCTTC. The J gene is TRBJ1-2, the V gene TRBV12-2. TRBV12-2 constitutes a pseudogene. The CDR3 contains 17 residues.

The chain links TRBV5-1 to TRBJ1-5; 9 bases are a match to TRBD1. CDR3 size: 15 residues. CDR1 SGHRS and CDR2 YFSETQ come from the germline V gene. The V and J ends lost 3 bases and 2 bases, in that order; junction bases with no gene match: 3. CDR3 DNA sequence: TGCGCCAGCAGCTCGACAGGGGGAGGCAATCAGCCCCAGCATTTT. Translation: CASSSTGGGNQPQHF. Complete variable domain (other parts from reference TRBV5-1 and TRBJ1-5): KAGVTQTPRYLIKTRGQQVTLSCSPISGHRSVSWYQQTPGQGLQFLFEYFSETQRNKGNFPGRFSGRQFSNSRSEMNVSTLELGDSALYLCASSSTGGGNQPQHFGDGTRLSIL.

The chain employs TRBV7-6 and TRBJ1-2; the match to TRBD1 covers 7 bases. V gave up 6 bases and J gave up 2 bases; unmatched junction bases: 3. This CDR3 region has 13 residues. Germline assignment: CDR1 SGHVS and CDR2 FNYEAQ. The chain's CDR3 is CASRGDSNYGYTF. DNA for the CDR3: TGTGCCAGCAGAGGGGACAGCAACTATGGCTACACCTTC.

The chain carries TRBV29-1 and TRBJ2-1, with TRBD2 matching 10 bases. This CDR3 comprises 14 residues. CDR1 is SQVTM and CDR2 is ANQGSEA in the germline V gene. CDR3 amino acids: CSLDLAGVSNEQFF. CDR3 nucleotides: TGCAGTTTAGACCTAGCGGGAGTTAGCAATGAGCAGTTCTTC.

The rearrangement joins TRBV27 to TRBJ2-7; tentative D call: TRBD1 (6 bases). Germline V lookup: CDR1 MNHEY, CDR2 SMNVEV (reference sequence). Trimming left V 4 bases short and J 5 bases short, with 9 bases between. There are 12 residues in the CDR3. The CDR3 loop reads CASSSTGNEQYF. As DNA, the CDR3 is TGTGCCAGCAGTTCAACAGGGAACGAGCAGTACTTC.

The V call is TRBV7-8, the J call TRBJ2-1; 12 bases are a match to TRBD2. CDR1 and CDR2 (germline): SGHVS, FQNEAQ. J lost 4 bases, V lost 3 bases, and 1 base had no gene match. The CDR3 covers 15 residues. CDR3 region: CASSFGLAGYNEQFF. DNA of the CDR3: TGTGCCAGCAGCTTTGGACTAGCGGGATACAATGAGCAGTTCTTC.

The gene calls are TRBV5-1 and TRBJ2-7; possible D gene TRBD2, 6 bases. Trimming cost V 2 bases and J 0 bases, with 9 bases left between them. The CDR3 runs to 14 residues. Per germline, CDR1 SGHRS and CDR2 YFSETQ. The CDR3 sequence: CASSLAGTSYEQYF. The CDR3 DNA reads TGCGCCAGCAGCTTAGCGGGTACCTCCTACGAGCAGTACTTC.